This T cell receptor beta chain was obtained from a study of blood T cell repertoires in COVID-19. As for the study in general: The samples span acute and convalescent COVID-19 from the United States, Italy and Spain. The analysed material was cDNA or gDNA that came from T cells, B-cell-depleted T cells, or PBMCs.

CDR3 size: 16 residues. CDR1 and CDR2 (germline): LNHDA, SQIVND (reference sequence). With 3 bases removed from V and 2 bases from J, the gap between germline ends came to 14 bases. Original handling: Reference gene primer amplification gave estimated nucleated cell counts. TCRdb's copy holds only in-frame clones and misses some; the assay was immunoSEQ multiplex PCR. The V and J calls and clone size come from that table; D and trimming were worked out from the DNA. The sample consists of around 370,000 clones, around 91% of them appearing once. What was sequenced was peripheral blood. This receptor was identified in a woman aged 18-29 years who had recovered from COVID-19. This chain connects TRBV19 to TRBJ1-5, with D unresolved. CDR3 region: CASSILGLRGNQPQHF. The CDR3 DNA is TGTGCCAGTAGTATCCTCGGACTTCGCGGCAATCAGCCCCAGCATTTT. Full variable domain (missing parts from reference TRBV19 and TRBJ1-5): DGGITQSPKYLFRKEGQNVTLSCEQNLNHDAMYWYRQDPGQGLRLIYYSQIVNDFQKGDIAEGYSVSREKKESFPLTVTSAQKNPTAFYLCASSILGLRGNQPQHFGDGTRLSIL.